This TCR beta chain was captured in a study of human T cells and chemical hapten exposure. Study background: Patients, largely female, had alopecia areata, totalis or universalis.

Time point indicated: pre-sensitization, week 0. The treatment denotes: therapeutic diphenylcyclopropenone sensitization with weekly scalp DPC. Findings and limits, study-wide: PT1 expanded TCR counts correlated positively with patch test score.

There are many counts of this clonotype. Its antigen is unidentified. V was cut by 3 bases and J by 5 bases, with 10 bases left in between. Looked up from germline, CDR1 is MNHEY and CDR2 is SMNVEV (reference sequence). The CDR3 is made up of 13 amino acids. Authors' data handling: Just over 95,000 TCRs per sample was the median, with a range of about 20,000 to 690,600. TCRdb redid the calling of the RACE reads with MiXCR, one entry per CDR3 protein. The V and J calls here are based on TCRdb, not the publication. Among 350,000 to 400,000 distinct CDR3 sequences, approximately 5% were seen once, and the ten largest hold just over 2.5%.

The TCR was taken from a woman aged 50 to 60 with alopecia areata. Some clones in this sample may be carry-over from other donors' samples. The gene calls are TRBV27 and TRBJ2-5, with D possibly TRBD1 on 7 matching bases. The sample in question was whole blood, obtained in connection with sensitization to the hapten diphenylcyclopropenone (DPC). The CDR3 region has the DNA TGTGCCAGCAGTTTCCAGGGGGGTGAGACCCAGTACTTC. Amino acids: CASSFQGGETQYF.